The clone carrying this TCR beta chain was observed a few times. Its target is unknown. The sample belongs to a study of T-cell memory formation after mild COVID-19. Study-wide background: Most TCR clusters belonged to a single donor. Study-wide findings and caveats: In pre-infection memory, a portion of responding clones appeared, which suggested that cross-reactive memory joined. Contracting clones from day 15 to 85 showed balanced CD4/CD8; later expanders favored CD4+. CD4+ contracting clones were found mainly in CM and EM, and CD8+ ones in EMRA.

The CDR3 spans 14 residues. The V and J ends lost 2 bases and 8 bases respectively, with 15 bases between them. Germline values: CDR1 SGHDN, CDR2 FVKESK. TCRdb used MiXCR to reprocess the 5' RACE reads, holding one entry per CDR3 protein. In the table there are fewer than 700,000 distinct CDR3 sequences, approximately 21% of which are singletons. The specimen was PBMCs or a T cell subset sorted from them (not recorded which). The chain employs TRBV14 and TRBJ1-2; a possible D gene is TRBD1 (5 bases). This TCR was recovered from an adult woman who had mild COVID-19 (a few samples of this study predate the infection). Cell type and time point are not known. The CDR3 bases are TGTGCCAGCAGCCAATCCAGGGCGCGGTGGGGCTACACCTTC. It codes for CASSQSRARWGYTF.